This T cell receptor (beta chain) is drawn from a study of Graves' ophthalmopathy and Graves' hyperthyroidism. Amplification from RNA transcripts yielded the TCR beta CDR3 regions. In the first round, RT-PCR was carried out with HTBI primers, and a multiplex PCR formed the second round. TCRdb itself ran the multiplex PCR reads through MiXCR, one entry per CDR3 protein. The sample shows some 750,000 distinct CDR3 sequences, 35% to 50% of them seen only once. Concerning this clonotype: The target antigen is unknown.

Study-level findings and limits: The blood repertoire also included most expanded thyroid clonotypes above 0.001 frequency.

The evidence that diagnosis relied on was clinical symptoms, serum thyroxine, TRAb, thyroid ultrasound and orbital computed tomography. The authors isolated PBMCs from 8 to 10 ml of fresh peripheral blood. The germline CDR1 and CDR2 sequences are SGHTA and FQGTGA. Deletions cut 5 bases from V and 2 bases from J, with 28 bases between. The CDR3 loop spans 19 amino acids. The rearrangement links TRBV7-3 to TRBJ2-7; tentatively, D is TRBD2 (6 bases). This clonotype was sampled from an adult man with Graves' ophthalmopathy. Sequencing was carried out using peripheral blood. Written as DNA, the CDR3 is TGTGCCAGCAGCCAAGCATCGGGGAGGCCTTTACTCTCCCCCTACGAGCAGTACTTC. This gives the protein CASSQASGRPLLSPYEQYF.